This TCR beta chain was profiled in a study of T cells after yellow fever vaccination. TCRdb recomputed calls from the 5' RACE reads with MiXCR, one row per CDR3 protein. The sample has under 600,000 distinct CDR3 sequences; just over 20% are singletons. The CDR3 totals 14 residues. V was pared by 8 bases and J by 1 base, with 15 bases between. Sequenced here: PBMCs, sampled about 21 days after the first yellow fever vaccination. The clonotype originates from a man younger than 35 who received the YFV17D yellow fever vaccine. The chain links TRBV12-3 or TRBV12-4 to TRBJ2-7, with D unresolved. CDR3 loop: CASQPSPGSYEQYF. The CDR3 coding sequence is TGTGCCAGCCAGCCGTCGCCCGGTTCCTACGAGCAGTACTTC.